The 16 T cell receptor beta chains given below trace back to one sample, sequenced in a study of response to subunit inactivated influenza vaccine. TCRdb used MiXCR to reprocess the RT-PCR reads, holding one entry per CDR3 protein. The top ten hold 10% of the sample, which has hundreds of thousands of distinct CDR3 sequences, approximately 12% seen once. Sequences were derived from PBMCs from blood, sampled on the day of vaccination. These receptors all stem from a man aged 50 to 60 who received an inactivated influenza vaccine.

This chain joins TRBV27 and TRBJ2-1; TRBD1 or TRBD2 may be the D gene (5 bases each). The CDR3 is 14 residues long. V was trimmed by 6 bases and J by 0 bases, leaving 9 bases between them. Germline V lookup: CDR1 MNHEY, CDR2 SMNVEV (reference sequence). In nucleotides, the CDR3 is TGTGCCAGCAGGGGGGTCAGCTCCTACAATGAGCAGTTCTTC. Amino acid sequence: CASRGVSSYNEQFF.

This clonotype was recorded a few times. J is TRBJ2-2 and V is TRBV6-1; 8 bases map to TRBD1. From germline, CDR1 is MNHNS and CDR2 SASEGT. The CDR3 consists of 15 residues. V gave up 6 bases and J gave up 6 bases; unmatched junction bases: 9. The CDR3 DNA sequence: TGTGCCAGCAGCCTCACGGCGACAGGGGCCGGGGAGCTGTTTTTT. It translates to CASSLTATGAGELFF.

This clonotype was detected a few times. The V call is TRBV29-1, the J call TRBJ2-3; 8 positions agree with TRBD2. The CDR3 sequence is 16 residues long. CDR1 and CDR2 (germline): SQVTM, ANQGSEA. CDR3 region: CSATSRGGGATDTQYF. The CDR3 nucleotides read TGCAGTGCCACTTCACGGGGGGGCGGGGCCACAGATACGCAGTATTTT.

This clonotype was detected ten times or more. V gene TRBV6-1 combines with J gene TRBJ2-2; 14 bases align to TRBD2. The CDR3 spans 16 residues. Germline V CDR1 and CDR2: MNHNS, SASEGT. Trimming removed 5 bases from V and 7 bases from J; junction bases left unmatched: 6. DNA of the CDR3: TGTGCCAGCAGTCCGGGACTAGCGGGAGTAAGCGGGGAGCTGTTTTTT. Its translation is CASSPGLAGVSGELFF.

The chain links TRBV7-2 to TRBJ1-4; weak D call: TRBD1 (6 bases). Germline-derived CDR1 and CDR2 are SGHTA and FQGNSA. Deletions cut 2 bases from V and 0 bases from J, with 10 bases between. The CDR3 runs to 16 residues. The CDR3 DNA is TGTGCCAGCAGCTTATTAACAGGGACAACTAATGAAAAACTGTTTTTT. Its translation: CASSLLTGTTNEKLFF.

This clonotype was detected only a few times. The CDR3 DNA follows: TGCGCCAGCAGCCAAGATCGGGGGCCATTAGGTGGCTACACCTTC. Translating gives CASSQDRGPLGGYTF. The chain has TRBV4-3 and TRBJ1-2, with D possibly matching TRBD1 (6 bases). This CDR3 comprises 15 residues. The V end lost 0 bases, the J end lost 7 bases, and 15 bases lay between the germline ends. Germline CDR1 reads LGHNA; CDR2 reads YSLEER.

This chain connects TRBV21-1 to TRBJ2-7; no DNA check was done on the table's D call, TRBD2. TRBV21-1 is a documented pseudogene. This CDR3 spans 14 amino acids. Written as DNA, the CDR3 is TGTGCCAGCAGCAATGGCGGGGTTTGGTTCGAGCAGTACTTC. Protein: CASSNGGVWFEQYF.

This clonotype has more than one count but fewer than ten. The rearrangement uses TRBV29-1 and TRBJ2-7; D could derive from TRBD1 or TRBD2 (6 bases each). The CDR3 has 13 residues. V was trimmed by 5 bases and J by 4 bases, leaving 15 bases between them. Looked up from germline, CDR1 is SQVTM and CDR2 is ANQGSEA. CDR3 sequence: CSVLGGGLYEQYF. The CDR3 DNA is TGCAGCGTTTTGGGGGGCGGACTTTACGAGCAGTACTTC.

The chain combines TRBV7-9 with TRBJ2-6; D not resolved. The CDR3 totals 17 residues. CDR1 SEHNR and CDR2 FQNEAQ come from the germline V gene (reference sequence). V lost 5 bases and J 0 bases, leaving 14 bases between the germline ends. CDR3 sequence: CASSPPYRSSGANVLTF. CDR3 nucleotides: TGTGCCAGCAGCCCGCCCTACCGGAGCTCTGGGGCCAACGTCCTGACTTTC.

This clonotype was seen repeatedly, ten times or more. The genes are TRBV5-1 and TRBJ1-1; weak D call: TRBD1 (6 bases). Germline CDR1 and CDR2: SGHRS and YFSETQ. V lost 1 base and J lost 0, with 10 bases in between. The CDR3 loop spans 15 amino acids. CDR3 region: CASSLIRGMNTEAFF. CDR3 nucleotide sequence: TGCGCCAGCAGCTTGATAAGGGGGATGAACACTGAAGCTTTCTTT.

The V and J genes are TRBV20-1 and TRBJ1-2; D is unclear. Germline assignment: CDR1 DFQATT and CDR2 SNEGSKA (reference sequence). V gave up 3 bases and J gave up 5 bases, with 13 bases separating them. CDR3 length: 13 residues. CDR3 sequence: CSASPTVTYGYTF. The DNA for the CDR3 is TGCAGTGCTAGTCCTACAGTAACTTATGGCTACACCTTC.

The chain has TRBV29-1 and TRBJ1-4, with D possibly TRBD1 on 5 matching bases. This CDR3 has 13 amino acids. V lost 7 bases and J lost 4, with 13 bases in between. Germline CDR1 SQVTM, CDR2 ANQGSEA. CDR3 region: CSAAGLSNEKLFF. As DNA, the CDR3 is TGCAGCGCCGCGGGACTGAGTAATGAAAAACTGTTTTTT.

At least ten counts were recorded for this clonotype. The CDR3 bases are TGTGCCAGCAGTCCACCCGAGCGCAAAGGGGGTGAGCAGTTCTTC. This sequence encodes CASSPPERKGGEQFF. This chain uses TRBV12-3 or TRBV12-4 with TRBJ2-1; tentative D call: TRBD1 (6 bases). The CDR3 has 15 amino acids. V was cut by 5 bases and J by 9 bases, with 20 bases left in between.

The rearrangement uses TRBV7-9 and TRBJ1-2; D is possibly TRBD1 (6 bases). The germline V gene encodes CDR1 SEHNR and CDR2 FQNEAQ (reference sequence). Trimming took 7 bases from V and 7 from J, leaving 16 bases between them. The CDR3 length is 13 residues. This chain's CDR3 is CASTSGGLVGYTF. CDR3 nucleotides: TGTGCCAGCACCTCCGGGGGGCTGGTTGGCTACACCTTC.

This clonotype was observed many times. The J gene is TRBJ2-7, the V gene TRBV4-3; D is undetermined. V was shortened by 0 bases and J by 0 bases, with 9 bases between the two germline ends. The CDR3 runs 15 residues. CDR1 and CDR2 (germline): LGHNA, YSLEER. CDR3 in DNA: TGCGCCAGCAGCCAAGAAGGACGGAACTCCTACGAGCAGTACTTC. Translation: CASSQEGRNSYEQYF.

This clonotype appeared many times. The CDR3 bases are TGCAGCGTAGAGACCGGGACAGGGTCCCCAGATACGCAGTATTTT. Residues: CSVETGTGSPDTQYF. This chain connects TRBV29-1 to TRBJ2-3; 9 nucleotides agree with TRBD1. The trim removed 6 bases at V and 4 bases at J, leaving 11 bases unmatched. Germline assignment: CDR1 SQVTM and CDR2 ANQGSEA. The CDR3 has 15 amino acids.